The T cell receptor (beta chain) described here comes from a study of CD8 T cells in Susac syndrome. This clonotype was detected once. The antigen remains undetermined. Random-hexamer reverse transcription was applied to roughly 0.5 to 1 ug RNA. TCR beta CDR3 was amplified by immunoSEQ covering 54 Vbeta and 13 Jbeta. TCRdb analysed the immunoSEQ multiplex PCR reads with MiXCR anew, one entry per CDR3 protein. The sample yields tens of thousands of distinct CDR3 sequences, around 93% seen once. The germline V gene has CDR1 SEHNR and CDR2 FQNEAQ (reference sequence). Trimming stripped 4 bases from V and 1 base from J, with 11 bases between. This CDR3 is 14 amino acids long. Study-level results: In its TCR sequencing and HLA analysis, the study acknowledged that the number of individuals was relatively small.

This TCR was recovered from a human donor with Susac syndrome. The genes are TRBV7-9 and TRBJ2-7; D is tentatively TRBD1 or TRBD2 (5 bases each). Sequencing input: CD4+ T cells from PBMCs. Here the CDR3 DNA reads TGTGCCAGCAGCTGGGGGAGTGGGTCCTACGAGCAGTACTTC. As protein: CASSWGSGSYEQYF.